Presented here are 17 T cell receptor beta chains from one specimen sequenced in a study of breast tumors, draining lymph nodes, adjacent tissues. TCRdb itself ran the multiplex PCR reads through MiXCR, one entry per CDR3 protein. The table has some 170,000 distinct CDR3 sequences, roughly a third seen once. Breast cancer patients provided tissue from their axillary draining lymph nodes. The sequenced sample was axillary lymph node tissue. The receptors shown here come from a female donor with breast cancer. Some clones in this sample may be carry-over from other donors' samples.

This clonotype was detected ten times or more. J is TRBJ2-3 and V is TRBV9, with unresolved D. Trimming removed 0 bases from V and 1 base from J, with 9 bases in between. The CDR3 runs 15 residues. From germline, CDR1 is SGDLS and CDR2 YYNGEE. The CDR3 sequence is CASSVDVSRTDTQYF. The CDR3 bases are TGTGCCAGCAGCGTAGACGTCAGCCGCACAGATACGCAGTATTTT.

V usage is TRBV9 and J usage is TRBJ2-2; D remains unclear. The CDR3 contains 13 residues. CDR1 is SGDLS and CDR2 is YYNGEE in the germline V gene. V was shortened by 4 bases and J by 4 bases, with 8 bases between the two germline ends. The CDR3: CASSPQTTGELFF. The CDR3 DNA sequence: TGTGCCAGCAGCCCACAGACCACCGGGGAGCTGTTTTTT.

In its sample, this clonotype was seen many times. This sequence joins TRBV5-5 and TRBJ1-4; 8 bases are shared with TRBD1. V gave up 6 bases and J gave up 4 bases; unmatched junction bases: 8. This CDR3 is built from 15 residues. The germline CDR1 and CDR2 sequences are SGHKS and YYEKEE (reference sequence). CDR3 in amino acids: CASTKDRDFNEKLFF. CDR3 nucleotide sequence: TGTGCCAGCACCAAGGACAGGGACTTTAATGAAAAACTGTTTTTT.

This clonotype appeared many times. The chain is built from TRBV5-5 and TRBJ2-7; perhaps TRBD1 as D (5 bases). Germline-derived CDR1 and CDR2 are SGHKS and YYEKEE (reference sequence). V dropped 0 bases and J dropped 6 bases, with 16 bases sitting between them. This CDR3 spans 15 amino acids. The CDR3 DNA follows: TGTGCCAGCAGCTTGGCCCGGACACCTAGGGGCGAGCAGTACTTC. Protein: CASSLARTPRGEQYF.

This clonotype was counted at least ten times. The chain recombines TRBV27 with TRBJ2-7, with 8 bases identical to TRBD1. Germline CDR1 MNHEY, CDR2 SMNVEV (reference sequence). The CDR3 is 14 amino acids. V gave up 7 bases and J gave up 0 bases; unmatched junction bases: 5. In nucleotides, the CDR3 is TGTGCCAGCAAGGCGGACAGGGCCTCCTACGAGCAGTACTTC. Translated: CASKADRASYEQYF.

This clonotype was recorded at least ten times. This sequence joins TRBV7-9 and TRBJ1-3, with D possibly being TRBD1 (6 bases). From germline, CDR1 is SEHNR and CDR2 FQNEAQ (reference sequence). This CDR3 is 16 amino acids long. Trimming took 4 bases from V and 0 from J, leaving 13 bases between them. The CDR3 DNA is TGTGCCAGCAGCTCACAGGGAAGAGTCTCTGGAAACACCATATATTTT. Protein product: CASSSQGRVSGNTIYF.

This sequence joins TRBV20-1 and TRBJ1-2; D unresolved. V lost 2 bases and J 3 bases, leaving 19 bases between the germline ends. The CDR3 consists of 16 residues. CDR1 is DFQATT, CDR2 SNEGSKA, per germline (reference sequence). The CDR3 region has the DNA TGCAGTGCTAGACCCGAGGGTAGGGAGACTGACTATGGCTACACCTTC. Encoded protein: CSARPEGRETDYGYTF.

About this clonotype: Given a much more abundant clone one base away, this may be a read error. J is TRBJ2-7 and V is TRBV7-8; 10 bases are a match to TRBD1. Per the germline V gene, CDR1 is SGHVS and CDR2 is FQNEAQ. This CDR3 has 17 amino acids. CDR3 DNA sequence: TGTGCCAGCAGCTTACCTAGACAGGGGGCGAGCACCTACCAGCAGTACTTC. Translating gives CASSLPRQGASTYQQYF.

This clonotype has ten or more counts. The chain uses TRBV20-1 and TRBJ2-5, with no clear D. In germline, CDR1 is DFQATT, CDR2 SNEGSKA (reference sequence). The CDR3 extends over 13 amino acids. V lost 0 bases to trimming and J lost 9 bases, with 14 bases between them. Here the CDR3 reads CSARDVQSEAQYF. The CDR3 nucleotides read TGCAGTGCTAGAGATGTGCAGTCCGAAGCCCAGTACTTC.

This clonotype came up many times. The rearrangement links TRBV18 to TRBJ2-1, with a tentative D call TRBD1 (6 bases). Germline V CDR1 and CDR2: KGHSH, LQKENI. V dropped 1 base and J dropped 14 bases, with 12 bases sitting between them. The CDR3 sequence is 12 residues long. CDR3 in DNA: TGTGCCAGCTCACCACAGGGGGAAATGGAGTTCTTC. Residues: CASSPQGEMEFF.

This clonotype was observed many times. The chain links TRBV4-2 to TRBJ1-6; D possibly corresponds to TRBD1 (6 bases). Trimming removed 0 bases from V and 8 bases from J, with 11 bases in between. The CDR3 contains 15 residues. CDR1 is LGHNA, CDR2 YNFKEQ, per germline. In nucleotides, the CDR3 is TGTGCCAGCAGCCAAGATAAAGGGGGGGATTCACCCCTCCACTTT. It yields the protein CASSQDKGGDSPLHF.

To note about this clonotype: In this CDR3 the conserved last residue, phenylalanine or tryptophan, is missing, so a read error is likely. The chain combines TRBV7-9 with TRBJ1-5, with a possible D match to TRBD1 (5 bases). The CDR3 is 15 residues long. V was shortened by 6 bases and J by 2 bases, with 14 bases between the two germline ends. The germline V gene encodes CDR1 SEHNR and CDR2 FQNEAQ (reference sequence). CDR3 in DNA: TGTGCCAGCAGACCTGGGACGTCTGGCAATCAGCCCCAGCATTTA. This codes for CASRPGTSGNQPQHL.

The CDR3 DNA reads TGTGCCAGTAGTATAGAGGGATCCCTGGCTAATGAAAAACTGTTTTTT. Amino acid sequence: CASSIEGSLANEKLFF. The V call is TRBV19, the J call TRBJ1-4; no clear D gene. CDR1 is LNHDA and CDR2 is SQIVND in the germline V gene (reference sequence). V was pared by 0 bases and J by 3 bases, with 11 bases between. This CDR3 contains 16 residues. The complete variable domain, with remaining parts taken from reference TRBV19 and TRBJ1-4, reads DGGITQSPKYLFRKEGQNVTLSCEQNLNHDAMYWYRQDPGQGLRLIYYSQIVNDFQKGDIAEGYSVSREKKESFPLTVTSAQKNPTAFYLCASSIEGSLANEKLFFGSGTQLSVL.

A few counts support this clonotype. The genes are TRBV10-3 and TRBJ2-7; D not certain. V lost 4 bases and J 3 bases, leaving 4 bases between the germline ends. This CDR3 is built from 11 residues. The germline CDR1 and CDR2 sequences are ENHRY and SYGVKD. The CDR3 loop is CAISGDYEQYF. The CDR3 nucleotides read TGTGCCATCAGTGGAGACTACGAGCAGTACTTC.

The chain is built from TRBV25-1 and TRBJ1-4, with D tentatively TRBD1 (6 bases). V dropped 5 bases and J dropped 5 bases, with 15 bases sitting between them. The length of the CDR3 is 15 residues. Germline CDR1 and CDR2: MGHDK and SYGVNS. CDR3 sequence (DNA): TGTGCCAGCAGTTGGGGACAAACGCCGAATGAAAAACTGTTTTTT. It translates to CASSWGQTPNEKLFF. The full variable domain, with the rest looked up from reference TRBV25-1 and TRBJ1-4, is EADIYQTPRYLVIGTGKKITLECSQTMGHDKMYWYQQDPGMELHLIHYSYGVNSTEKGDLSSESTVSRIRTEHFPLTLESARPSHTSQYLCASSWGQTPNEKLFFGSGTQLSVL.

This clonotype was recorded at least ten times. The chain joins TRBV20-1 to TRBJ2-7; possibly TRBD1 for D (5 bases). CDR1 is DFQATT and CDR2 is SNEGSKA in the germline V gene (reference sequence). Trimming took 2 bases from V and 1 from J, leaving 9 bases between them. This CDR3 region has 13 residues. CDR3 in amino acids: CSARTGYSYEQYF. Here the CDR3 DNA reads TGCAGTGCTAGAACAGGTTATTCCTACGAGCAGTACTTC.

The rearrangement joins TRBV15 to TRBJ2-2, with D possibly being TRBD1 (5 bases). CDR1 LNHNV and CDR2 YYDKDF come from the germline V gene (reference sequence). V dropped 3 bases and J dropped 3 bases, with 14 bases sitting between them. This CDR3 comprises 16 residues. The CDR3 reads CATSSEDTADTGELFF. CDR3 DNA: TGTGCCACCAGCAGCGAGGACACCGCCGACACCGGGGAGCTGTTTTTT.